These 3 T cell receptor beta chains came from one sample sequenced in a study of blood T cell repertoires in COVID-19 (dated by TCRdb to 2018 to 2020). Preparation of the library involved the immunoSEQ multiplex PCR assay. Drawn from immuneACCESS, this table holds only the in-frame rearrangements with V and J called that TCRdb kept. Clones are partly lost; checked studies trace under half to an unresolved V gene and leave the rest unexplained. Across this sample there are 55,000 to 75,000 clones, with about 77% seen only once. Of the sample, approximately 21% falls within the top ten clones. Sequencing used peripheral blood. The receptors were gathered from a man older than 75 with active or convalescent COVID-19.

The chain couples TRBV5-1 to TRBJ1-2; possible D gene TRBD1, 6 bases. The germline V gene encodes CDR1 SGHRS and CDR2 YFSETQ. The CDR3 consists of 14 residues. V lost 4 bases and J 4 bases, leaving 14 bases between the germline ends. DNA of the CDR3: TGCGCCAGCAGCGCAGGACAGAACCTCTATGGCTACACCTTC. Its protein is CASSAGQNLYGYTF.

The chain recombines TRBV29-1 with TRBJ2-4, with 7 bases aligning to TRBD1. CDR3 length: 13 amino acids. The ends lost 5 bases at V and 8 bases at J; junction bases unmatched: 9. Germline V lookup: CDR1 SQVTM, CDR2 ANQGSEA. CDR3 sequence reads: CSVKTGIRDIQYF. Written as DNA, the CDR3 is TGCAGCGTTAAGACAGGGATCAGAGACATTCAGTACTTC.

The V call is TRBV27, the J call TRBJ1-4; D is perhaps TRBD1 (5 bases). Trimming removed 5 bases from V and 5 bases from J, with 12 bases in between. The CDR3 loop spans 14 amino acids. The germline V gene encodes CDR1 MNHEY and CDR2 SMNVEV (reference sequence). The CDR3 DNA sequence: TGTGCCAGCAGTCGACAGAGTTCCAATGAAAAACTGTTTTTT. Amino acid sequence: CASSRQSSNEKLFF.